The clone carrying this T cell receptor beta chain was seen a few times. Its target is not known. TCRdb processed the reads anew with MiXCR; each CDR3 protein has one entry. The sample carries hundreds of thousands of distinct CDR3 sequences, 25% to 40% recorded once. The data belong to a study of T cell repertoires in cytomegalovirus infection. Germline CDR1 LNHDA, CDR2 SQIVND (reference sequence). CDR3 length: 16 amino acids. V was trimmed by 4 bases and J by 0 bases, leaving 15 bases between them. Study-level findings and limits: CMV-specific TCR beta clonotypes restricted by HLA-C were the ones dominating the ex vivo response.

The chain combines TRBV19 with TRBJ1-1; perhaps TRBD1 as D (5 bases). This TCR derives from a human donor in good health (CMV status not recorded). Some clones in this sample may be carry-over from other donors' samples. Sequenced here: cultured CD8+ T cells from PBMCs, sampled from culture after CMV antigen stimulation. CDR3 residues: CASSNNWDGLNTEAFF. The DNA of the CDR3 is TGTGCCAGTAGTAACAATTGGGACGGCTTGAACACTGAAGCTTTCTTT.